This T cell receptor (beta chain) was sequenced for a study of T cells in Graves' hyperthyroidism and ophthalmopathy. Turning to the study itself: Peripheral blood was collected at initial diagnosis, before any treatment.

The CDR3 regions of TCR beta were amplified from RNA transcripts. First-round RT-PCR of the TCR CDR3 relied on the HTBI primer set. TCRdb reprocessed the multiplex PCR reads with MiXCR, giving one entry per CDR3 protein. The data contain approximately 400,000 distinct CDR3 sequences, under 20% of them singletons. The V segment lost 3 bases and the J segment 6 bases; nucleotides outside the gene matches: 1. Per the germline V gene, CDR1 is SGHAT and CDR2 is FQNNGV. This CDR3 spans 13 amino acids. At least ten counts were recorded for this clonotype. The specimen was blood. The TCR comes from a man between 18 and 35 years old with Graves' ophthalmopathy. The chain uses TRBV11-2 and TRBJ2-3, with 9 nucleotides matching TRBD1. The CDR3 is CASSFDRGDTQYF. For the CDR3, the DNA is TGTGCCAGCAGCTTCGACAGGGGGGATACGCAGTATTTT.